This T cell receptor (beta chain) was recorded in a study of blood T cell repertoires in COVID-19. In the study overall: Collection of acute and convalescent COVID-19 samples took place in the United States, Italy and Spain. Sample material is recorded as cDNA or gDNA derived from T cells, B-cell-depleted T cells, or PBMCs.

CDR3 size: 17 residues. CDR1 is ENHRY, CDR2 SYGVKD, per germline. V dropped 3 bases and J dropped 2 bases, with 16 bases sitting between them. TCRdb's copy holds only in-frame clones and misses some; the assay was immunoSEQ multiplex PCR. The table includes fewer than 250,000 clones, around 80% detected once. The sample consisted of peripheral blood. The TCR originated in a woman between 45 and 60 years old with acute or convalescent COVID-19. This rearrangement joins TRBV10-3 to TRBJ1-4; no reliable D call. The CDR3 bases are TGTGCCATCAGTGAATTGAGATCTGGGCCGACTAATGAAAAACTGTTTTTT. Encoded protein: CAISELRSGPTNEKLFF.